Presented here are 18 T cell receptor beta chains from one specimen sequenced in a study of blood T cells in healthy people across ages (dated by TCRdb to between 2014 and 2016). The library came from 5' RACE. The instrument given in TCRdb is Illumina HiSeq 2500. The second PCR ran for roughly 7 to 11 cycles and used a J-beta primer mix along with a sample-barcoded 5' primer. TCRdb ran its own pipeline on the public reads, namely fastp trimming at Q25 and MiXCR clone calling, and kept in-frame beta chains. Rows with one shared CDR3 protein collapse into an entry with the most common genes and DNA. The sample profile shows over 1,300,000 distinct CDR3 sequences; approximately 60% of them were found once. The ten largest account for over 6.5% of the sample. The sample was blood. Receptor source: a man in his late teens or twenties in good health.

This chain links TRBV7-6 with TRBJ2-5, with 9 bases fitting TRBD1. Germline V lookup: CDR1 SGHVS, CDR2 FNYEAQ. This CDR3 region has 16 residues. The V and J ends lost 0 bases and 11 bases, in that order; junction bases with no gene match: 13. Here the CDR3 DNA reads TGTGCCAGCAGCTTAGCGCCGGGACAGGGTTACAATGAGCAGTACTTC. Encoded protein: CASSLAPGQGYNEQYF.

This chain links TRBV18 with TRBJ1-1; the D is unclear. V lost 2 bases, J lost 0 bases, and 10 bases lay in between. The CDR3 totals 15 residues. Germline V gene lookup returns CDR1 KGHSH and CDR2 LQKENI. The CDR3 DNA is TGTGCCAGCTCACCAGTAGCAGGACTGAACACTGAAGCTTTCTTT. Protein product: CASSPVAGLNTEAFF.

The genes are TRBV5-1 and TRBJ2-7; D is uncertain. Germline CDR1 SGHRS, CDR2 YFSETQ. Trimming took 0 bases from V and 1 from J, leaving 11 bases between them. This CDR3 has 15 residues. The CDR3 protein is CASSLGAMGSYEQYF. CDR3 coding DNA: TGCGCCAGCAGCTTGGGGGCCATGGGGTCCTACGAGCAGTACTTC. Full variable domain (remainder filled in from reference TRBV5-1 and TRBJ2-7): KAGVTQTPRYLIKTRGQQVTLSCSPISGHRSVSWYQQTPGQGLQFLFEYFSETQRNKGNFPGRFSGRQFSNSRSEMNVSTLELGDSALYLCASSLGAMGSYEQYFGPGTRLTVT.

V usage is TRBV6-2 or TRBV6-3 and J usage is TRBJ2-4; D possibly corresponds to TRBD2 (5 bases). Germline CDR1 reads MNHEY; CDR2 reads SVGEGT. V lost 0 bases, J lost 13 bases, and 10 bases lay in between. The CDR3 is 12 amino acids. The CDR3 loop is CASSYSNGEQYF. The DNA of the CDR3 is TGTGCCAGCAGTTACTCGAACGGGGAGCAGTACTTC.

This sequence joins TRBV7-9 and TRBJ1-4; 7 nucleotides line up with TRBD1. Trimming removed 3 bases from V and 7 bases from J; junction bases left unmatched: 2. Looked up from germline, CDR1 is SEHNR and CDR2 is FQNEAQ (reference sequence). The CDR3 extends over 13 amino acids. The CDR3 nucleotides are TGTGCCAGCAGCTTTAACAGGGGTGAAAAACTGTTTTTT. Its protein is CASSFNRGEKLFF.

The CDR3 is CASSYSILGAYNEQFF. CDR3 DNA sequence: TGTGCCAGCAGTTACTCGATTCTCGGGGCCTACAATGAGCAGTTCTTC. The rearrangement links TRBV6-5 to TRBJ2-1, with a possible D match to TRBD2 (5 bases). Trimming cost V 0 bases and J 2 bases, with 11 bases left between them. The CDR3 has 16 residues. Germline V gene lookup returns CDR1 MNHEY and CDR2 SVGAGI.

V usage is TRBV9 and J usage is TRBJ1-1, with a possible D match to TRBD1 (5 bases). V was shortened by 3 bases and J by 8 bases, with 14 bases between the two germline ends. The CDR3 consists of 13 residues. The germline gives CDR1 SGDLS, CDR2 YYNGEE. CDR3 DNA sequence: TGTGCCAGCAGCGCCGACAGTCCTCTCGAAGCTTTCTTT. This sequence encodes CASSADSPLEAFF.

J is TRBJ2-1 and V is TRBV19; D tentatively reads TRBD1 or TRBD2 (6 bases each). This CDR3 contains 14 residues. Germline CDR1 is LNHDA and CDR2 is SQIVND (reference sequence). V lost 3 bases and J 6 bases, leaving 12 bases between the germline ends. The CDR3 DNA reads TGTGCCAGTAGTATGGGGGGCCCATCCAATGAGCAGTTCTTC. The encoded protein is CASSMGGPSNEQFF.

The chain is built from TRBV5-5 and TRBJ2-1; TRBD2 matches at 10 bases. The junction had 9 bases not matched to a gene; V was cut back by 1 base and J by 5 bases. This CDR3 has 17 amino acids. CDR1 is SGHKS and CDR2 is YYEKEE in the germline V gene (reference sequence). DNA of the CDR3: TGTGCCAGCAGCTTGATGGCGACTAGCGGGCGACACAATGAGCAGTTCTTC. Protein: CASSLMATSGRHNEQFF. The complete variable domain, with remaining parts taken from reference TRBV5-5 and TRBJ2-1, reads DAGVTQSPTHLIKTRGQQVTLRCSPISGHKSVSWYQQVLGQGPQFIFQYYEKEERGRGNFPDRFSARQFPNYSSELNVNALLLGDSALYLCASSLMATSGRHNEQFFGPGTRLTVL.

The chain couples TRBV6-5 to TRBJ2-7, with TRBD1 identical over 7 bases. CDR3 length: 16 residues. From germline, CDR1 is MNHEY and CDR2 SVGAGI. V shed 10 bases, J shed 2 bases, and the junction held 17 bases outside the gene matches. The CDR3 spells CATMGGLRGTAYEQYF. The CDR3 coding sequence is TGTGCCACCATGGGTGGGTTGAGAGGGACAGCCTACGAGCAGTACTTC.

This clonotype was seen more than once but under ten times. The chain carries TRBV13 and TRBJ2-3; 9 positions agree with TRBD1. Germline CDR1 reads PRHDT; CDR2 reads FYEKMQ (reference sequence). With V trimmed by 8 bases and J by 2 bases, 8 bases remained unmatched. This CDR3 has 15 residues. CDR3 sequence: CASGRGTGNTDTQYF. The DNA for the CDR3 is TGTGCCAGCGGACGCGGGACAGGGAACACAGATACGCAGTATTTT.

This clonotype was detected only a few times. The chain's CDR3 is CSVVSGESYEQYF. The CDR3 DNA sequence: TGCAGCGTTGTTAGCGGGGAGTCTTATGAGCAGTACTTC. The chain couples TRBV29-1 to TRBJ2-7, with 8 bases identical to TRBD2. Germline trimming cut 4 bases from V and 7 bases from J; bases unmatched to any gene: 9. Germline V lookup: CDR1 SQVTM, CDR2 ANQGSEA. The CDR3 length is 13 residues.

A single count supports this clonotype. The gene calls are TRBV19 and TRBJ1-4; 8 bases are a match to TRBD1. There are 15 residues in the CDR3. V trimming: 4 bases; J trimming: 4 bases; junction bases outside the gene matches: 5. Germline V CDR1 and CDR2: LNHDA, SQIVND (reference sequence). The CDR3 nucleotides read TGTGCCAGTAGTACAGGGGGCGCGATTAATGAAAAACTGTTTTTT. Translating gives CASSTGGAINEKLFF.

J is TRBJ1-2 and V is TRBV7-9; D uncertain. The CDR3 has 9 residues. The germline V gene has CDR1 SEHNR and CDR2 FQNEAQ (reference sequence). V was trimmed by 8 bases and J by 10 bases, leaving 8 bases between them. CDR3 region: CASPGHYTF. The CDR3 DNA follows: TGTGCCAGCCCAGGTCACTACACCTTC. The full variable domain, rest sourced from reference TRBV7-9 and TRBJ1-2, is DTGVSQNPRHKITKRGQNVTFRCDPISEHNRLYWYRQTLGQGPEFLTYFQNEAQLEKSRLLSDRFSAERPKGSFSTLEIQRTEQGDSAMYLCASPGHYTFGSGTRLTVV.

The J gene is TRBJ2-4, the V gene TRBV11-2; no reliable D call. Germline V CDR1 and CDR2: SGHAT, FQNNGV. V shed 1 base and J shed 0 bases, with 4 bases lying between them. The CDR3 sequence is 14 residues long. CDR3 in amino acids: CASSLARAKNIQYF. The CDR3 DNA is TGTGCCAGCAGCTTAGCTCGAGCCAAAAACATTCAGTACTTC.

This clonotype has only one observation. The V gene is TRBV5-1, the J gene TRBJ2-3, with 8 bases identical to TRBD2. CDR1 and CDR2 from the germline V gene are SGHRS and YFSETQ. This CDR3 has 15 amino acids. With 4 bases clipped from V and 6 bases from J, the junction kept 10 bases outside the gene matches. This CDR3 reads CASSPSAGEGDTQYF. CDR3 nucleotide sequence: TGCGCCAGCAGCCCTTCAGCGGGAGAGGGTGATACGCAGTATTTT.

The rearrangement joins TRBV10-3 to TRBJ1-5; D may be TRBD1 (5 bases). CDR1 is ENHRY, CDR2 SYGVKD, per germline. The CDR3 totals 16 residues. The V and J ends lost 0 bases and 3 bases respectively, with 12 bases between them. Here the CDR3 reads CAISESTVQDNQPQHF. The CDR3 DNA follows: TGTGCCATCAGTGAGTCGACAGTACAAGACAATCAGCCCCAGCATTTT.

This clonotype came up many times. The J gene is TRBJ2-1, the V gene TRBV27, with a possible D match to TRBD2 (6 bases). With 4 bases removed from V and 6 bases from J, the gap between germline ends came to 13 bases. The CDR3 has 14 amino acids. CDR1 and CDR2 from the germline V gene are MNHEY and SMNVEV (reference sequence). The DNA of the CDR3 is TGTGCCAGCAGTTGGGGGGTCTTGGGCAATGAGCAGTTCTTC. Amino acid sequence: CASSWGVLGNEQFF.